This T cell receptor (beta chain) was documented in a study of shared clonotypes between healthy human individuals. Sequencing was performed with immunoSEQ multiplex PCR; in TCRdb, only in-frame clones are kept and a portion is missing. This sample has about 520,000 clones, with over 70% found just once. Looked up from germline, CDR1 is SGHRS and CDR2 is YFSETQ. The CDR3 has 13 amino acids. V lost 3 bases and J lost 5, with 11 bases in between. This sequence originates from a woman between 40 and 55 years old in good health. Some clones in this sample may be carry-over from other donors' samples. The genes are TRBV5-1 and TRBJ2-5, with D perhaps TRBD1 (6 bases). Sequenced: PBMCs. The DNA of the CDR3 is TGCGCCAGCAGCTCCGACAGGCGGGAGACCCAGTACTTC. Residues: CASSSDRRETQYF. Combining the CDR3 with reference TRBV5-1 and TRBJ2-5 gives the whole variable domain KAGVTQTPRYLIKTRGQQVTLSCSPISGHRSVSWYQQTPGQGLQFLFEYFSETQRNKGNFPGRFSGRQFSNSRSEMNVSTLELGDSALYLCASSSDRRETQYFGPGTRLLVL.